The 10 T cell receptor beta chains reported below all come from one sample, sequenced in a study of cytomegalovirus exposure and HLA in healthy donors. Amplification used 60 Vbeta primers and 13 Jbeta primers. Sequencing was performed with immunoSEQ multiplex PCR; in TCRdb, only in-frame clones are kept and a portion is missing. The sample records around 160,000 clones, roughly 75% being singletons. Sequencing was carried out using PBMCs. These receptors were taken from a male donor in good health and CMV-seronegative.

This sequence joins TRBV19 and TRBJ1-6; TRBD1 matches at 9 bases. The CDR3 is made up of 15 amino acids. The germline gives CDR1 LNHDA, CDR2 SQIVND (reference sequence). Trimming cost V 5 bases and J 8 bases; bases outside gene matches: 7. Here the CDR3 reads CASSEDRGLDSPLHF. In nucleotides, the CDR3 is TGTGCCAGTAGTGAGGACAGGGGATTGGATTCACCCCTCCACTTT.

The chain employs TRBV6-4 and TRBJ1-1; maybe TRBD1 (5 bases). Germline loops: CDR1 MRHNA, CDR2 SNTAGT. The CDR3 covers 16 residues. The V gene lost 6 bases and the J gene lost 4 bases, with 21 bases spanning the gap. For the CDR3, the DNA is TGTGCCAGCAGGCCCCGGGGCGGGGTAGGGAGCACTGAAGCTTTCTTT. It codes for CASRPRGGVGSTEAFF.

The chain combines TRBV4-1 with TRBJ2-1; 12 nucleotides align to TRBD2. The trim removed 1 base at V and 2 bases at J, leaving 3 bases unmatched. This CDR3 region has 17 residues. CDR1 and CDR2 (germline): MGHRA, YSYEKL. This CDR3 is CASSQGLAGGTYNEQFF. CDR3 sequence (DNA): TGCGCCAGCAGCCAAGGTCTAGCGGGAGGGACCTACAATGAGCAGTTCTTC.

J is TRBJ2-5 and V is TRBV5-1; no clear D gene. The CDR3 covers 14 residues. Trimming cost V 0 bases and J 1 base, with 7 bases left between them. In germline, CDR1 is SGHRS, CDR2 YFSETQ. The CDR3 region is CASSLVSVQETQYF. CDR3 coding DNA: TGCGCCAGCAGCTTGGTGTCAGTCCAAGAGACCCAGTACTTC.

To note about this clone: Relative to the germline gene, one junction end is altered; a read error may explain this. This sequence joins TRBV28 and TRBJ2-5, with 13 bases lining up with TRBD2. The CDR3 totals 14 residues. From germline, CDR1 is MDHEN and CDR2 SYDVKM. CDR3 DNA sequence: TGTGCCAGCAGTCCCCAAAAGGGACTAGCGGGGATTAACTTC. Amino acid sequence: CASSPQKGLAGINF.

The chain is built from TRBV2 and TRBJ1-5; TRBD1 is a possible D gene (5 bases). The V end was cut by 4 bases, the J end by 6 bases, with 10 bases between. Looked up from germline, CDR1 is SNHLY and CDR2 is FYNNEI. There are 13 residues in the CDR3. Here the CDR3 DNA reads TGTGCCAGCAGTGGAGGGGAGGGTCAGCCCCAGCATTTT. Its translation: CASSGGEGQPQHF.

V is TRBV15 and J is TRBJ2-7; 9 bases line up with TRBD1. The junction had 4 bases not matched to a gene; V was cut back by 7 bases and J by 0 bases. CDR1 LNHNV and CDR2 YYDKDF come from the germline V gene (reference sequence). This CDR3 spans 14 amino acids. The CDR3 DNA is TGTGCCACCATCTCGGACAGGGGCTCCTACGAGCAGTACTTC. Amino acid sequence: CATISDRGSYEQYF.

V and J are TRBV6-5 and TRBJ2-7; 10 nucleotides align to TRBD2. Germline CDR1 is MNHEY and CDR2 is SVGAGI. V gave up 5 bases and J gave up 4 bases; unmatched junction bases: 2. CDR3 length: 13 amino acids. CDR3 nucleotide sequence: TGTGCCAGCAGTAGGACTAGCGGATACGAGCAGTACTTC. Encoded protein: CASSRTSGYEQYF.

The genes are TRBV7-3 and TRBJ2-3, with 14 bases identical to TRBD2. Looked up from germline, CDR1 is SGHTA and CDR2 is FQGTGA. V lost 1 base, J lost 5 bases, and 2 bases stayed unmatched. This CDR3 comprises 16 residues. The CDR3 nucleotides read TGTGCCAGCAGCTTAATGACTAGCGGGGGGGTAGATACGCAGTATTTT. Protein: CASSLMTSGGVDTQYF. The full variable domain, in which reference TRBV7-3 and TRBJ2-3 provide the parts outside the CDR3, is GAGVSQTPSNKVTEKGKYVELRCDPISGHTALYWYRQSLGQGPEFLIYFQGTGAADDSGLPNDRFFAVRPEGSVSTLKIQRTERGDSAVYLCASSLMTSGGVDTQYFGPGTRLTVL.

The chain combines TRBV7-2 with TRBJ1-2, with TRBD1 matching over 9 bases. CDR1 and CDR2 (germline): SGHTA, FQGNSA. V gave up 5 bases and J gave up 7 bases; unmatched junction bases: 14. This CDR3 is 16 amino acids long. The chain's CDR3 is CASSRQKTGGTPGYTF. The CDR3 bases are TGTGCCAGCAGCCGACAAAAGACAGGGGGTACTCCTGGCTACACCTTC.